This T cell receptor beta chain appears in the sequencing data of a study of shared clonotypes between healthy human individuals. Across the study: Aged between 18 and 49, the donors were a couple of women and a few men.

Libraries were prepared by immunoSEQ multiplex PCR; TCRdb keeps only in-frame clonotypes and omits some of them. Found here are around 2,100,000 clones, 85% to 95% of them singletons; the top ten hold more than 0.95%. The CDR3 is 15 amino acids. The ends were cut back, 3 bases at V and 3 bases at J, with 16 bases in the middle. Looked up from germline, CDR1 is SGDLS and CDR2 is YYNGEE. Terminally differentiated effector memory CD45RA+ cells were excluded by CCR7 positive selection of CD45RO-negative cells. Those who donated, Caucasian adults without exception, all lived in Nashville, Tennessee. V gene TRBV9 combines with J gene TRBJ2-7; D is possibly TRBD1 (6 bases). The source material was naive CD8+ T cells sorted from blood. The receptor's source is a man younger than 30 in good health. This CDR3 is CASSARALQGYEQYF. In DNA, the CDR3 is TGTGCCAGCAGCGCGAGGGCACTACAGGGCTACGAGCAGTACTTC.